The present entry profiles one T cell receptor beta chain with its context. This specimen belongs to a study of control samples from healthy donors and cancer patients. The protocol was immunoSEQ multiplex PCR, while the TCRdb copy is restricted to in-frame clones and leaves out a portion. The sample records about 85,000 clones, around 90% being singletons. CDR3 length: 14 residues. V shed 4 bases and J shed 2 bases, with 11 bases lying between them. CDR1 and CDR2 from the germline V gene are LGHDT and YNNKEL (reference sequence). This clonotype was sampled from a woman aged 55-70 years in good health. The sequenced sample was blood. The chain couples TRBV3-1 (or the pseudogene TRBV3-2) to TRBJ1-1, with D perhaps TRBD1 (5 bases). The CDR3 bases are TGTGCCAGCAGCCCATGGGGGGTTAACACTGAAGCTTTCTTT. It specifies CASSPWGVNTEAFF.